These T cell receptor beta chains were read from a single sample in a study of cytomegalovirus exposure and HLA in healthy donors. The table came from immunoSEQ multiplex PCR; TCRdb's copy has only in-frame clones and leaves some out. This table holds over 150,000 clones, 79% found once. Sequencing input: PBMCs. The origin of the receptors is a girl aged 10 to 17 in good health and CMV-seropositive. CDR3s include the opening cysteine and the closing phenylalanine or tryptophan. The order of the fields is V gene, clone size, J gene, D gene, CDR3 protein, CDR3 DNA. The D gene is left open where the match is weak. Only part of the rows carry a size: once, few, many, or a class if the clone is expanded.

V: TRBV6-6; size: NA; J: TRBJ2-3; D: NA; CDR3: CASRSSTDTQYF; DNA: TGTGCCAGCAGGTCTAGCACAGATACGCAGTATTTT
V: TRBV2; size: NA; J: TRBJ2-2; D: NA; CDR3: CASSLQGTGELFF; DNA: TGTGCCAGCAGTTTACAGGGAACCGGGGAGCTGTTTTTT
V: TRBV7-9; size: NA; J: TRBJ1-1; D: TRBD1; CDR3: CSSSLRPGTGGIAEAFF; DNA: TGTTCCAGCAGCCTACGTCCCGGGACAGGGGGTATCGCTGAAGCTTTCTTT
V: TRBV5-1; size: NA; J: TRBJ2-2; D: NA; CDR3: CASSPGDGYTGELFF; DNA: TGCGCCAGCAGCCCCGGAGACGGCTACACCGGGGAGCTGTTTTTT
V: TRBV5-1; size: NA; J: TRBJ1-1; D: TRBD1; CDR3: CASSLINRGHTEAFF; DNA: TGCGCCAGCAGCTTGATTAACAGGGGGCATACTGAAGCTTTCTTT
V: TRBV5-1; size: once; J: TRBJ2-2; D: TRBD1; CDR3: CASSLLGQGTGELFF; DNA: TGCGCCAGCAGCCTCCTAGGACAGGGGACCGGGGAGCTGTTTTTT
V: TRBV11-2; size: few; J: TRBJ2-7; D: TRBD1; CDR3: CASRTRDRGDEQYF; DNA: TGTGCCAGCAGAACCCGGGACAGGGGTGACGAGCAGTACTTC
V: TRBV6-1; size: NA; J: TRBJ1-3; D: NA; CDR3: CASSEGYRLIGGNTIYF; DNA: TGTGCCAGCAGTGAAGGGTACAGGCTTATAGGTGGAAACACCATATATTTT
V: TRBV4-3; size: NA; J: TRBJ2-1; D: NA; CDR3: CASSQEIGTYNEQFF; DNA: TGCGCCAGCAGCCAAGAAATCGGGACCTACAATGAGCAGTTCTTC
V: TRBV7-2; size: few; J: TRBJ2-5; D: NA; CDR3: CASSSLATASPPQYF; DNA: TGTGCCAGCAGCTCCCTAGCGACCGCAAGCCCCCCCCAGTACTTC
V: TRBV7-7; size: NA; J: TRBJ2-2; D: NA; CDR3: CASSSLTSGTNTGELFF; DNA: TGTGCCAGCAGCTCTCTCACTTCGGGGACGAACACCGGGGAGCTGTTTTTT
V: TRBV13; size: few; J: TRBJ2-5; D: TRBD2; CDR3: CASSQSGGEETQYF; DNA: TGTGCCAGCAGCCAAAGCGGGGGGGAAGAGACCCAGTACTTC
V: TRBV4-3; size: NA; J: TRBJ1-3; D: NA; CDR3: CASSQAMQASGNTIYF; DNA: TGCGCCAGCAGCCAAGCCATGCAGGCTTCTGGAAACACCATATATTTT
V: TRBV5-1; size: NA; J: TRBJ1-1; D: NA; CDR3: CASSLALGLGTEAFF; DNA: TGCGCCAGCAGCTTGGCCCTAGGCCTCGGCACTGAAGCTTTCTTT
V: TRBV18; size: few; J: TRBJ2-7; D: TRBD2; CDR3: CASSPLTSGGVHEQYF; DNA: TGTGCCAGCTCACCACTGACTAGCGGGGGGGTCCACGAGCAGTACTTC
V: TRBV7-9; size: NA; J: TRBJ2-5; D: NA; CDR3: CASSYIAPQETQYF; DNA: TGTGCCAGCAGCTACATTGCACCGCAAGAGACCCAGTACTTC
V: TRBV19; size: few; J: TRBJ2-6; D: TRBD2; CDR3: CASSIDPGRGGTGANVLTF; DNA: TGTGCCAGTAGTATAGACCCTGGGCGGGGGGGTACTGGGGCCAACGTCCTGACTTTC
V: TRBV5-4; size: NA; J: TRBJ2-3; D: TRBD2; CDR3: CASSLLSGGSGTDTQYF; DNA: TGTGCCAGCAGCTTGCTAAGCGGGGGGTCTGGGACAGATACGCAGTATTTT
V: TRBV30; size: NA; J: TRBJ2-3; D: NA; CDR3: CAWQHPSTDTQYF; DNA: TGTGCCTGGCAACATCCTAGCACAGATACGCAGTATTTT
V: TRBV5-6; size: NA; J: TRBJ1-1; D: NA; CDR3: CASSGSSNTEAFF; DNA: TGTGCCAGCAGCGGCAGTTCAAACACTGAAGCTTTCTTT
V: TRBV9; size: NA; J: TRBJ1-4; D: NA; CDR3: CASSASSGSEKLFF; DNA: TGTGCCAGCAGCGCCTCTTCAGGGTCCGAAAAACTGTTTTTT
V: TRBV6-5; size: few; J: TRBJ1-2; D: NA; CDR3: CASSYSGRPYGYTF; DNA: TGTGCCAGCAGTTACTCGGGCAGGCCGTATGGCTACACCTTC
V: TRBV7-7; size: NA; J: TRBJ2-5; D: NA; CDR3: CASSLFGGETQYF; DNA: TGTGCCAGCAGCTTATTTGGAGGGGAGACCCAGTACTTC
V: TRBV5-8; size: NA; J: TRBJ2-5; D: TRBD2; CDR3: CASSLNLAGVPQETQYF; DNA: TGTGCCAGCAGCTTGAATCTAGCGGGGGTTCCCCAAGAGACCCAGTACTTC
V: TRBV10-3; size: once; J: TRBJ1-4; D: TRBD1; CDR3: CAISESGEQGARLFF; DNA: TGTGCCATCAGTGAGTCAGGAGAACAGGGGGCGAGACTGTTTTTT
V: TRBV6-5; size: NA; J: TRBJ2-3; D: TRBD2; CDR3: CASRQLAGGTDTQYF; DNA: TGTGCCAGCAGACAACTAGCGGGGGGCACAGATACGCAGTATTTT